This note documents a single T cell receptor (beta chain) sequence. The assay was immunoSEQ multiplex PCR, and TCRdb's table has in-frame clones only and misses some. The sample carries about 54,000 clones, 91% recorded once. The CDR3 runs to 13 residues. CDR1 is SGHDN, CDR2 FVKESK, per germline. V was clipped by 4 bases and J by 9 bases, with 10 bases between them. The data originate from a study of OX40 agonist ivuxolimab in advanced cancers. The TCR originated in an adult with an advanced solid tumor such as melanoma, head and neck, liver or kidney cancer. The sample in question was CD4+ or CD8+ T cells sorted from blood, obtained in a trial of the OX40 agonist ivuxolimab. The chain couples TRBV14 to TRBJ1-6; D is undetermined. CDR3 loop: CASSLNRGSPLHF. The CDR3 DNA is TGTGCCAGCAGCCTAAACAGAGGTTCACCCCTCCACTTT.